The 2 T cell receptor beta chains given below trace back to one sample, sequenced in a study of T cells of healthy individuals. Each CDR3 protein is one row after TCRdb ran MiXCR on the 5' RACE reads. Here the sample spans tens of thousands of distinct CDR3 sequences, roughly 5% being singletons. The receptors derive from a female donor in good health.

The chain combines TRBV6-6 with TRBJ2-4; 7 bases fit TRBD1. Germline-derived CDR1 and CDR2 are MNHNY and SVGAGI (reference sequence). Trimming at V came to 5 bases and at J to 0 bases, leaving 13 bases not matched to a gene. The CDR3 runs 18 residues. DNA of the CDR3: TGTGCCAGCAGTACCTCCGGAACAGGGGTACTAGCCAAAAACATTCAGTACTTC. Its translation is CASSTSGTGVLAKNIQYF.

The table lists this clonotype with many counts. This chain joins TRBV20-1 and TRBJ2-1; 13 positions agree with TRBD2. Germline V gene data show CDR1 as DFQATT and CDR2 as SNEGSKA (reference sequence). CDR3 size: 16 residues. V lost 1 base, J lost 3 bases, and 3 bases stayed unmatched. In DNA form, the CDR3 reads TGCAGTGCTAGAGTGGGACTAGCGGGACACTACAATGAGCAGTTCTTC. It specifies CSARVGLAGHYNEQFF.